One TCR beta chain is described in this entry. The antigen is undetermined. TCR beta libraries were made by quantitative 5'-RACE with molecular barcodes. MiXCR, applied by TCRdb to the 5' RACE reads, yields one record per CDR3 protein. The table includes around 890,000 distinct CDR3 sequences, about 12% detected once. Germline V gene sequence: CDR1 DFQATT, CDR2 SNEGSKA (reference sequence). With 6 bases clipped from V and 3 bases from J, the junction kept 9 bases outside the gene matches. The CDR3 spans 14 residues. These data come from a study of CD8 T cells in ankylosing spondylitis. Study results and caveats: Existing reports had already noted some motif variants in reactive arthritis synovial fluid and blood. The study looked at matched synovial fluid samples from ankylosing spondylitis patients. Disease-linked clones were reported to be significantly enriched there. Blood of patients with ankylosing spondylitis appeared to be characterized by a TCR beta motif of about 8 highly homologous variants.

This rearrangement joins TRBV20-1 to TRBJ2-7; the match to TRBD2 covers 9 bases. The sequence was collected from a male donor with ankylosing spondylitis. Sequenced sample: blood, either unsorted or a sorted T cell fraction (not recorded which). The CDR3 protein is CSARTGLAYYEQYF. The CDR3 DNA sequence: TGCAGTGCCCGGACTGGACTAGCGTACTACGAGCAGTACTTC.